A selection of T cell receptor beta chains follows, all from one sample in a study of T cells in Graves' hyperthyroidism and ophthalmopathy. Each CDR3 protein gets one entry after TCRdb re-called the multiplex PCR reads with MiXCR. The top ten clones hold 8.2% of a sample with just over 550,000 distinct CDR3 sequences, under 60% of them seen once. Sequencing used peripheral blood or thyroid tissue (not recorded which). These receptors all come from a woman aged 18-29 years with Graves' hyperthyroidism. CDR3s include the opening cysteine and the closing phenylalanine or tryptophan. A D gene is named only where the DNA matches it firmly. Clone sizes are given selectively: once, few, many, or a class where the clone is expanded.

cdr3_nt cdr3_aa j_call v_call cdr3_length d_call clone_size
TGTGCCAGCAGTTACGAACCGGGGAGTAACTATGGCTACACCTTC CASSYEPGSNYGYTF TRBJ1-2 TRBV25-1 15 - -
TGTGCCAGCAGTCACCACGGACAGGAAGGTTTCTTT CASSHHGQEGFF TRBJ1-1 TRBV7-8 12 TRBD1 once
TGCAGCGCCTTAACGGGAGGGACTAACTATGGCTACACCTTC CSALTGGTNYGYTF TRBJ1-2 TRBV29-1 14 - many
TGTGCCAGCAGCTTTCAGGGGCCCGCGGACACTGAAGCTTTCTTT CASSFQGPADTEAFF TRBJ1-1 TRBV7-2 15 - -
TGCAGTGCTAGTCCCCGGGAAACTTCACCCCTCCACTTT CSASPRETSPLHF TRBJ1-6 TRBV20-1 13 - -
TGTGCCAGCAGCTTGGGACAGTATGGGGAGACCCAGTACTTC CASSLGQYGETQYF TRBJ2-5 TRBV7-2 14 TRBD1 -
TGTGCCAGCAGCTTAGATCTAGCGGTGGGGGGGGAGACCCAGTACTTC CASSLDLAVGGETQYF TRBJ2-5 TRBV7-6 16 TRBD2 -
TGTGCCAGCAGTGCTAGCCCCCCCGGGGATAGCAATCAGCCCCAGCATTTT CASSASPPGDSNQPQHF TRBJ1-5 TRBV2 17 - -
TGCAGTGCTAGCCGCGAACAGATCTATGGCTACACCTTC CSASREQIYGYTF TRBJ1-2 TRBV20-1 13 - many
TGTGCCAGCAGCTCATACCACACAGGGGGCATGAGTGGCACAGATACGCAGTATTTT CASSSYHTGGMSGTDTQYF TRBJ2-3 TRBV11-2 19 TRBD1 -
TGTGCCAGCAGCTTGGAGGTGTGGGGGGAAGCTTTCTTT CASSLEVWGEAFF TRBJ1-1 TRBV5-6 13 - few
TGTGCCATCAGTCAAAAGACAGGGGGCTACGAGCAGTACTTC CAISQKTGGYEQYF TRBJ2-7 TRBV10-3 14 TRBD1 -
TGTGCCAGCAGCTTAGTCTCAGGGGGTGGCGCCCCAACCTACGAGCAGTACTTC CASSLVSGGGAPTYEQYF TRBJ2-7 TRBV7-2 18 TRBD1 -
TGCAGTGTTTCCGCGGGGGGGGACGAGACCCAGTACTTC CSVSAGGDETQYF TRBJ2-5 TRBV20-1 13 TRBD2 many
TGTGCCAGCAGTGGACAGGGGCGCTCACCCCTCCACTTT CASSGQGRSPLHF TRBJ1-6 TRBV10-3 13 TRBD1 many
TGCAGCCAAGAGGGCTACGAGCAGTACTTC CSQEGYEQYF TRBJ2-7 TRBV29-1 10 - -
TGCAGTGCGGCGGGCGGACCGAACACTGAAGCTTTCTTT CSAAGGPNTEAFF TRBJ1-1 TRBV20-1 13 - many
TGCAGCGTTGTCCCTATAGTTACTGAAGCTTTCTTT CSVVPIVTEAFF TRBJ1-1 TRBV29-1 12 - -
TGCAGCGCCCCCGGGGCAGGGGGGGCCTATGGCTACACCTTC CSAPGAGGAYGYTF TRBJ1-2 TRBV29-1 14 TRBD1 -
TGTGCCAGCAGGGGCGTGCAGGGTTCGACTGAAGCTTTCTTT CASRGVQGSTEAFF TRBJ1-1 TRBV7-9 14 - -
TGTGCCAGCAGGGCGGGTGGGGAGCAGTACTTC CASRAGGEQYF TRBJ2-7 TRBV7-2 11 - many
TGTGCCAGCGGCCAGGCCAGGGGGCTGGAGACCCAGTACTTC CASGQARGLETQYF TRBJ2-5 TRBV2 14 TRBD1 -
TGTGCCAGCAGCGTAGCGGGAGCGGCCTACGAGCAGTACTTC CASSVAGAAYEQYF TRBJ2-7 TRBV9 14 - many
TGTGCCTGGAGTGTACAGGGCTATGGCTACACCTTC CAWSVQGYGYTF TRBJ1-2 TRBV25-1 12 - -
TGTGCCAGCAGTTTAGGGCCCGTTGGTGGCTACACCTTC CASSLGPVGGYTF TRBJ1-2 TRBV7-2 13 - -
TGTGCCAGTAATCTAGTGTATAGCAATCAGCCCCAGCATTTT CASNLVYSNQPQHF TRBJ1-5 TRBV19 14 - -
TGCAGTGCTATAGACACAGTCTATGGCTACACCTTC CSAIDTVYGYTF TRBJ1-2 TRBV20-1 12 - -
TGTGCCACCAGCAAACTAGATACGGGCTCCTACGAGCAGTACTTC CATSKLDTGSYEQYF TRBJ2-7 TRBV15 15 - many
TGTGCCAGCAGCGTACGAGGGGTAGGACGCCGGGAAAAACTGTTTTTT CASSVRGVGRREKLFF TRBJ1-4 TRBV11-1 16 - -
TGTGCCAGCAGTGGAGCCCGGGGAGGCCTCCAAGAGACCCAGTACTTC CASSGARGGLQETQYF TRBJ2-5 TRBV2 16 - once
TGTGCCATCAGTGTGACAGGGCGGTACGAGCAGTACTTC CAISVTGRYEQYF TRBJ2-7 TRBV10-3 13 TRBD1 many
TGTGCCAGCAGCCCGGAGCCCGTTGCCTACGAGCAGTACTTC CASSPEPVAYEQYF TRBJ2-7 TRBV11-2 14 - -
TGCAGCGCAGCCGGGACAGGGGAACCTGGCTACACCTTC CSAAGTGEPGYTF TRBJ1-2 TRBV29-1 13 TRBD1 -
TGTGCCAGTAGTATCGGCAGAGAGCAAGAGACCCAGTACTTC CASSIGREQETQYF TRBJ2-5 TRBV19 14 - -
TGTGCCAGCCCAACCGGGAGGAACACTGAAGCTTTCTTT CASPTGRNTEAFF TRBJ1-1 TRBV2 13 - few
TGTGCCAGCAGTTACTCGAGCCACCTCCAAGAGACCCAGTACTTC CASSYSSHLQETQYF TRBJ2-5 TRBV6-5 15 - -
TGTGCCAGTACCCGGACAGGGGGCGCATCCGTTGGCTACACCTTC CASTRTGGASVGYTF TRBJ1-2 TRBV19 15 TRBD1 -
TGTGCCAGCAGCTTAGGAGGGGGAGGGGGAAGTCAGCCCCAGCATTTT CASSLGGGGGSQPQHF TRBJ1-5 TRBV7-9 16 - few
TGTGCCATCGGGACTGGCACAGATACGCAGTATTTT CAIGTGTDTQYF TRBJ2-3 TRBV10-3 12 - few
TGTGCCAGCAGCCTGGGGACTACAACCTCCTACGAGCAGTACTTC CASSLGTTTSYEQYF TRBJ2-7 TRBV14 15 TRBD2 many
TGTGCCAGCAGCTTAGTATCTCGGGAGACCCAGTACTTC CASSLVSRETQYF TRBJ2-5 TRBV7-9 13 - many
TGTGCCAGCAGCTTAGCGGGGTACAGCTCAGGGGCTGGAAACACCATATATTTT CASSLAGYSSGAGNTIYF TRBJ1-3 TRBV7-8 18 - -
TGCAGCACTGTCTGGCCTGGGGAAGGGGAGACCCAGTACTTC CSTVWPGEGETQYF TRBJ2-5 TRBV29-1 14 - many
TGTGCCACCAGCAAGCAGGGCGCCAACGTCCTGACTTTC CATSKQGANVLTF TRBJ2-6 TRBV15 13 - -
TGTGCCAGCAGCGTAGAAGGGGGCGCGGGGAACACTGAAGCTTTCTTT CASSVEGGAGNTEAFF TRBJ1-1 TRBV9 16 TRBD1 few
TGTGCCAGCAGCAACAGGGACGAGACCCAGTACTTC CASSNRDETQYF TRBJ2-5 TRBV12-3/TRBV12-4 12 - few
TGTGCCATCAGTGGTGATTACAATGAGCAGTTCTTC CAISGDYNEQFF TRBJ2-1 TRBV10-3 12 - few
TGTGCCACTGGAACTAGTCTCCAACAAGAGACCCAGTACTTC CATGTSLQQETQYF TRBJ2-5 TRBV7-9 14 - -
TGTGCCAGCAGTTTAAGCCAGGGCGAGACCCAGTACTTC CASSLSQGETQYF TRBJ2-5 TRBV12-3/TRBV12-4 13 - many